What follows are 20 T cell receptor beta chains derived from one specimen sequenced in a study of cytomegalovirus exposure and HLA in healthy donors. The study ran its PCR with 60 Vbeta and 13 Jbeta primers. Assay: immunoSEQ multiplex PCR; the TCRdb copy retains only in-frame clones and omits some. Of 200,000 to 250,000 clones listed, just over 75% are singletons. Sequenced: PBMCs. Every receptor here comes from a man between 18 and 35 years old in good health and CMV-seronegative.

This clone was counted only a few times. The CDR3 spells CASSIGQRNEKLFF. As DNA, the CDR3 is TGTGCCAGCAGCATTGGACAGCGAAATGAAAAACTGTTTTTT. The rearrangement links TRBV4-2 to TRBJ1-4; D possibly corresponds to TRBD1 (6 bases). This CDR3 is built from 14 residues. Between the trimmed V and J ends, which lost 5 bases and 5 bases, there was a span of 12 bases. Germline V gene lookup returns CDR1 LGHNA and CDR2 YNFKEQ.

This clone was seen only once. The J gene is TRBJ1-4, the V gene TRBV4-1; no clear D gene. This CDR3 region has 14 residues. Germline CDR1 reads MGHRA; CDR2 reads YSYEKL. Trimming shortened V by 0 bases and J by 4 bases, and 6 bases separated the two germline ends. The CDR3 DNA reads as TGCGCCAGCAGCCAAGACATACTTAATGAAAAACTGTTTTTT. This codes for CASSQDILNEKLFF.

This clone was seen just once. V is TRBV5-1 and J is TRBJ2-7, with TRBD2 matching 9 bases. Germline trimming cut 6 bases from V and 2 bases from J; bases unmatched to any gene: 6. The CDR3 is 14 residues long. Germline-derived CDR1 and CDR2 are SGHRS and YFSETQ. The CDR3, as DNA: TGCGCCAGCAAGCGGGAGGACGGAGCCTACGAGCAGTACTTC. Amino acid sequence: CASKREDGAYEQYF.

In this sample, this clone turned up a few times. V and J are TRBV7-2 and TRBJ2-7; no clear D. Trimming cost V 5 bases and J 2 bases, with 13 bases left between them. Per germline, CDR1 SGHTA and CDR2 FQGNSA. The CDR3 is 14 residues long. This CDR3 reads CASSLYGRAYEQYF. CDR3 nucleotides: TGTGCCAGCAGCCTCTATGGCCGGGCCTACGAGCAGTACTTC.

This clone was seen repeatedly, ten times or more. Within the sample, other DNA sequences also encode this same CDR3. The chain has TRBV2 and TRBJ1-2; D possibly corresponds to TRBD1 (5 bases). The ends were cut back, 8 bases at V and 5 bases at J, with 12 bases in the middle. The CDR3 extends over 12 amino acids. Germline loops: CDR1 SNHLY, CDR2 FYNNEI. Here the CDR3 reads CASGGTDYGYTF. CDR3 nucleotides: TGTGCCAGCGGCGGGACGGATTATGGCTACACCTTC.

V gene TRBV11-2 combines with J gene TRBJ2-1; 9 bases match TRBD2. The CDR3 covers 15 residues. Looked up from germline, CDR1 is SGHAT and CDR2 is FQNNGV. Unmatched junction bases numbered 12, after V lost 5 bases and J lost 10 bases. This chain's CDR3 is CASSPQAGGGEEQFF. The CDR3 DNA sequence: TGTGCCAGCAGCCCCCAGGCGGGAGGGGGTGAAGAGCAGTTCTTC.

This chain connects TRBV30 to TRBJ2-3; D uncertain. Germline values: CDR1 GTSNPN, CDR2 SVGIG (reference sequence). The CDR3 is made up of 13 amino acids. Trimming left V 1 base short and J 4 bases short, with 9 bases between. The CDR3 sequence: CAWSGRGPDTQYF. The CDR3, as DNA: TGTGCCTGGAGTGGGCGTGGGCCAGATACGCAGTATTTT.

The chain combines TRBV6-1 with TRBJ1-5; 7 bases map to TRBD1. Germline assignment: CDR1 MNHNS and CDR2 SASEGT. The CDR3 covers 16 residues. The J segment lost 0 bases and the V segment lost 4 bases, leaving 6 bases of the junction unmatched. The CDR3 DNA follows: TGTGCCAGCAGTGCGACAGGGCTTTTTAGCAATCAGCCCCAGCATTTT. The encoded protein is CASSATGLFSNQPQHF.

The DNA for the CDR3 is TGTGCCAGTAACGGACAGGACCGCACAGATACGCAGTATTTT. Translated, it gives CASNGQDRTDTQYF. This chain links TRBV19 with TRBJ2-3; TRBD1 agrees at 7 bases. V shed 7 bases, J shed 1 base, and the junction held 5 bases outside the gene matches. The CDR3 extends over 14 amino acids. Germline V gene lookup returns CDR1 LNHDA and CDR2 SQIVND (reference sequence).

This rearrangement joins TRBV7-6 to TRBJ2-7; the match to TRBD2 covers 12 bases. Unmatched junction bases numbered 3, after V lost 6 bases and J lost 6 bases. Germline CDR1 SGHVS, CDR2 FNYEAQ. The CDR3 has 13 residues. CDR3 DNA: TGTGCCAGCAGTCCTAGCGGGAGGGTCGAGCAGTACTTC. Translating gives CASSPSGRVEQYF.

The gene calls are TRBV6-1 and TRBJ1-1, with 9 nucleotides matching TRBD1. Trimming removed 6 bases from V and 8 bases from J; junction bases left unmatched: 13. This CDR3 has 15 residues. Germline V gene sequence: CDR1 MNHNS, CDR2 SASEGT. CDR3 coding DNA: TGTGCCAGCAGGATGACAGGGGGTGCGAGTTTCGAAGCTTTCTTT. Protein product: CASRMTGGASFEAFF.

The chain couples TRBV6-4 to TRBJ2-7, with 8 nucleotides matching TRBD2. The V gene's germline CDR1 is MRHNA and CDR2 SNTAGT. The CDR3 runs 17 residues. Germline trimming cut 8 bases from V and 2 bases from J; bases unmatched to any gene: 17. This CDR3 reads CASPPGLVLPDPYEQYF. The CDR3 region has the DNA TGTGCCAGCCCCCCGGGACTAGTCCTGCCGGACCCCTACGAGCAGTACTTC.

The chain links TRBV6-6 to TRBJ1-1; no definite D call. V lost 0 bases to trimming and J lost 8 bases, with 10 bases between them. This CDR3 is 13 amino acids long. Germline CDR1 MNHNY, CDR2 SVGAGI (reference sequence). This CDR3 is CASSYSEGGEAFF. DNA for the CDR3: TGTGCCAGCAGTTACTCCGAGGGTGGAGAAGCTTTCTTT.

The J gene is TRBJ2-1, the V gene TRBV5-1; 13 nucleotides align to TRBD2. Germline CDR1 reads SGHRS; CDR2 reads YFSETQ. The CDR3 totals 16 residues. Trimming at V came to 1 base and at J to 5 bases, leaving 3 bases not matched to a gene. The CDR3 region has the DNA TGCGCCAGCAGCTTGACTAGCGGGAGGGCACACAATGAGCAGTTCTTC. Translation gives CASSLTSGRAHNEQFF.

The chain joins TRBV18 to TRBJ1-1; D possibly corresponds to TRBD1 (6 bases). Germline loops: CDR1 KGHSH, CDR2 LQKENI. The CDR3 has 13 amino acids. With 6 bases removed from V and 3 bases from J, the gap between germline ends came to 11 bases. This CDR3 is CASSYNRDTEAFF. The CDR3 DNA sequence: TGTGCCAGCTCCTATAACAGGGACACTGAAGCTTTCTTT.

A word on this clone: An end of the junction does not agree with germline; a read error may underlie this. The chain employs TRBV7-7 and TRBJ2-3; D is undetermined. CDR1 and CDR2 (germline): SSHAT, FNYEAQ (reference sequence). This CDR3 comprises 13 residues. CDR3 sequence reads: CASSLGPTDTQYF. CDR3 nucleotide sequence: TGTGCTAGCAGCTTAGGTCCTACGGATACGCAGTATTTT.

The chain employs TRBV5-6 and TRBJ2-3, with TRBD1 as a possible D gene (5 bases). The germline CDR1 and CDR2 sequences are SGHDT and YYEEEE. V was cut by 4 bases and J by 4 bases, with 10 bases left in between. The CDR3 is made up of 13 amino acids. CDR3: CASSPTRADTQYF. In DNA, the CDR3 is TGTGCCAGCAGCCCAACCAGGGCAGATACGCAGTATTTT. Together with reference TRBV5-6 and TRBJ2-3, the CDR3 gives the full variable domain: DAGVTQSPTHLIKTRGQQVTLRCSPKSGHDTVSWYQQALGQGPQFIFQYYEEEERQRGNFPDRFSGHQFPNYSSELNVNALLLGDSALYLCASSPTRADTQYFGPGTRLTVL.

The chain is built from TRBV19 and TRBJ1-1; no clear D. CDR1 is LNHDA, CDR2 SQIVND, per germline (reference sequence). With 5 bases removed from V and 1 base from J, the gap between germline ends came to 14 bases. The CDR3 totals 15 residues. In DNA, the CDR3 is TGTGCCAGTAGTCTGACGGAGCTTCCGAACACTGAAGCTTTCTTT. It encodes CASSLTELPNTEAFF.

CDR3 amino acids: CASSSGTGDHLNEKLFF. The CDR3 DNA is TGTGCCAGCAGCTCCGGGACAGGGGACCATCTCAATGAAAAACTGTTTTTT. V and J are TRBV7-9 and TRBJ1-4, with TRBD1 matching 10 bases. Germline CDR1 and CDR2: SEHNR and FQNEAQ (reference sequence). The J segment lost 5 bases and the V segment lost 4 bases, leaving 10 bases of the junction unmatched. The CDR3 contains 17 residues.

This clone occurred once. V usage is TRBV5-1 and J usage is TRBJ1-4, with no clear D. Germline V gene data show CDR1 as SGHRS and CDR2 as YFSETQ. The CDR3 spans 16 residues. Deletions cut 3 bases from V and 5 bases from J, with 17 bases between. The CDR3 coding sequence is TGCGCCAGCAGCTCTAACGTTGGAGTCGGGAATGAAAAACTGTTTTTT. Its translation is CASSSNVGVGNEKLFF.